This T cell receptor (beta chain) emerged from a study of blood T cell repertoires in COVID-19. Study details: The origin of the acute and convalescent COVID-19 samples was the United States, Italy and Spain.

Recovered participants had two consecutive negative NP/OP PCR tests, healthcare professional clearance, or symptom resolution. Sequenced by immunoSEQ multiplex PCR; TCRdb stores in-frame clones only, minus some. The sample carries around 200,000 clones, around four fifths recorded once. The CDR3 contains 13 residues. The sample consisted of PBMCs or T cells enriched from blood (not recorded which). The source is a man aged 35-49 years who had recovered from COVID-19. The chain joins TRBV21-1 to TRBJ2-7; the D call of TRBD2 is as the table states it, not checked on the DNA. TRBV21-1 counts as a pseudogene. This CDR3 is CASSDGSSYEQYF. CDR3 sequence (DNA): TGTGCCAGCAGCGACGGGTCCTCCTACGAGCAGTACTTC.